The clone carrying this T cell receptor (beta chain) was seen repeatedly, ten times or more. The antigen is undetermined. These data belong to a study of T cells in Graves' hyperthyroidism and ophthalmopathy. Uncontrolled infection, other autoimmune disease, pregnancy or lactation led to exclusion. Study-wide results and caveats: Through a model of 13 V-J features, ophthalmopathy was separated from stable hyperthyroidism.

TCR beta CDR3 regions were amplified from RNA. HTBI primers were the set used in a first-round RT-PCR of the TCR CDR3. TCRdb reanalysed the multiplex PCR reads using MiXCR and keeps one entry per CDR3 protein. In the table there are some 350,000 distinct CDR3 sequences, about a fifth of which are singletons. Sequencing was performed on blood. The source is a woman aged 18-29 years with Graves' hyperthyroidism.

The CDR3 loop reads CSARAGGAAEAFF. The DNA of the CDR3 is TGCAGTGCTAGGGCCGGGGGGGCAGCTGAAGCTTTCTTT. The chain joins TRBV20-1 to TRBJ1-1; D perhaps matches TRBD1 (6 bases). CDR1 is DFQATT, CDR2 SNEGSKA, per germline (reference sequence). Between the trimmed V and J ends, which lost 3 bases and 6 bases, there was a span of 14 bases. The CDR3 spans 13 residues.